The source of this TCR beta chain is a study of monozygotic twins with inflammatory bowel disease. The germline V gene has CDR1 SGHTA and CDR2 FQGNSA. The CDR3 consists of 13 residues. No DNA is given; TCRdb re-called the 5' RACE reads and lists each CDR3 protein once. The repertoire table contains 330,000 or so distinct CDR3 sequences. The chain has TRBV7-2 and TRBJ2-2. The source of this sequence is a human donor with ulcerative colitis or Crohn's disease, or a healthy co-twin of an affected twin (not recorded which). Specimen: blood. The CDR3 spells CASSWEPTGELFF.